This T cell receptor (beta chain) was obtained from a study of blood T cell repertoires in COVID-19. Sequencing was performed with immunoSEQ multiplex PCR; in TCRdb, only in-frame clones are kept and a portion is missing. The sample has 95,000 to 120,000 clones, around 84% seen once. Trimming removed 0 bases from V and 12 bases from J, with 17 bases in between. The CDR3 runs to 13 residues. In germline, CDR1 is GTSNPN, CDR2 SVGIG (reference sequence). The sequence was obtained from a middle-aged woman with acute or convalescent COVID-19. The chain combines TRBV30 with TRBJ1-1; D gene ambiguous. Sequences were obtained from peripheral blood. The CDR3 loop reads CAWSVWSSQQTFF. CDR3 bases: TGTGCCTGGAGTGTATGGTCATCGCAACAAACTTTCTTT. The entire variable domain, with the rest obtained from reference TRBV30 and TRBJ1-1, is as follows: SQTIHQWPATLVQPVGSPLSLECTVEGTSNPNLYWYRQAAGRGLQLLFYSVGIGQISSEVPQNLSASRPQDRQFILSSKKLLLSDSGFYLCAWSVWSSQQTFFGQGTRLTVV.